This TCR beta chain was sequenced during a study of T cells in Graves' hyperthyroidism and ophthalmopathy. Study findings and constraints: Ophthalmopathy got predicted by the model a median roughly 6.1 months before its onset.

Germline CDR1 SGHRS, CDR2 YFSETQ. Trimming took 5 bases from V and 3 from J; bases not matched to a gene: 8. This CDR3 contains 15 residues. Amplification of TCR beta CDR3 regions used RNA as the template. Primed by the HTBI set, a first-round RT-PCR was run on the TCR CDR3. From the multiplex PCR reads, TCRdb called clonotypes with MiXCR, one entry per CDR3 protein. The profile shows 500,000 to 650,000 distinct CDR3 sequences, over 15% of them singletons. Ophthalmopathy cases scored 3 or more on the Clinical Activity Score and 4 or more on NOSPECS grade, with duration below 3 months. Orbital computed tomography and thyroid ultrasound, together with serum TRAb and thyroxine and clinical symptoms, were used for diagnoses. The authors obtained PBMCs from more than 9.5 ml of fresh peripheral blood. This clonotype appeared a few times. Its antigen remains unidentified.

The rearrangement links TRBV5-1 to TRBJ1-3, with TRBD1 identical over 7 bases. Input material: blood. This TCR came from a young woman with Graves' ophthalmopathy. The CDR3 bases are TGCGCCAGCAGTCCCCGGGACAGCCTTGGAAACACCATATATTTT. Translating gives CASSPRDSLGNTIYF.